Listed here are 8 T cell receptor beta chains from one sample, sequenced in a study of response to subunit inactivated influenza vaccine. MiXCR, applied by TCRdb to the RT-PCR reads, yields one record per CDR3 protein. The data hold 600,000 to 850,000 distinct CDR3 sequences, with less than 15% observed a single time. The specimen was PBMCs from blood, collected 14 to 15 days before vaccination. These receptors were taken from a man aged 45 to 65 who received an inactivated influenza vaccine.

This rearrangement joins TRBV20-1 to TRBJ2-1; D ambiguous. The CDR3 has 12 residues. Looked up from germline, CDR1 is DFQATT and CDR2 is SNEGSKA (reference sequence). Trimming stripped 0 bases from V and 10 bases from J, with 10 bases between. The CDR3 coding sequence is TGCAGTGCTAGAGACACGACGGAAGAGCAGTTCTTC. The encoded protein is CSARDTTEEQFF.

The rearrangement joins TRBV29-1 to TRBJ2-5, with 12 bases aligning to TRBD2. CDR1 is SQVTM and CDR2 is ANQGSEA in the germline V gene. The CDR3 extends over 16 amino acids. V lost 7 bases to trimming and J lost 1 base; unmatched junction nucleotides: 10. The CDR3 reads CSASPTSGGPQETQYF. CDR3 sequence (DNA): TGCAGCGCCAGTCCGACTAGCGGGGGACCCCAAGAGACCCAGTACTTC.

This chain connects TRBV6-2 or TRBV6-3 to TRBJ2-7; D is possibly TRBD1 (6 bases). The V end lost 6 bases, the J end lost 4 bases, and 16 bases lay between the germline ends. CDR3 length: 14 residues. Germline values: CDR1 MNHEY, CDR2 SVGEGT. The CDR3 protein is CASSRQDGWYEQYF. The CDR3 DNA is TGTGCCAGCAGCCGACAGGACGGCTGGTACGAGCAGTACTTC.

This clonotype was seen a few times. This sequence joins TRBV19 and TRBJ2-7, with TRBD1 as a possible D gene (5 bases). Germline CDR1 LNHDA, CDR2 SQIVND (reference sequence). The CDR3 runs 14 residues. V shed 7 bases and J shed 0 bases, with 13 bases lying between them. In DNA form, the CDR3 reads TGTGCCAGTACGTCTGCCAGGGACTCCTACGAGCAGTACTTC. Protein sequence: CASTSARDSYEQYF.

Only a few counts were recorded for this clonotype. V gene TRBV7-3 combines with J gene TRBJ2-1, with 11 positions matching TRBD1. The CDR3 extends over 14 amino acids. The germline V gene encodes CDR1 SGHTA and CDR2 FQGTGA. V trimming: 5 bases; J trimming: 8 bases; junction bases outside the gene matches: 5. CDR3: CASSTGTGGHEQFF. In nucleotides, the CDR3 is TGTGCCAGCAGCACCGGGACAGGGGGGCATGAGCAGTTCTTC.

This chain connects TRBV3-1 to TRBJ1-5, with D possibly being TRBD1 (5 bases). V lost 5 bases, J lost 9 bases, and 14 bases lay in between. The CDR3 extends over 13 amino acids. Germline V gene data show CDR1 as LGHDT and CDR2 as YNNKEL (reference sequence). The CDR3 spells CASSGRLGGPQHF. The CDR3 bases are TGTGCCAGCAGCGGTCGCCTGGGGGGGCCCCAGCATTTT.

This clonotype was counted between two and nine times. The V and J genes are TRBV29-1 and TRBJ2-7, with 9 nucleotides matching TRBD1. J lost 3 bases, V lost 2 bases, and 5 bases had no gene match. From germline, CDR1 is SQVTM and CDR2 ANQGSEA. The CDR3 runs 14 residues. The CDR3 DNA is TGCAGCGTTGAATCCGGGACAGGGATCTACGAGCAGTACTTC. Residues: CSVESGTGIYEQYF.

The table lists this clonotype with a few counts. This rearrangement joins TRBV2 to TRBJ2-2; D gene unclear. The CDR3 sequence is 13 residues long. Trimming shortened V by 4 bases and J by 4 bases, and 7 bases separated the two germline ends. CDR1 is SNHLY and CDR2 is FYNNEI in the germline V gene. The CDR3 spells CASSVIGTGELFF. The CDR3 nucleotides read TGTGCCAGCAGTGTGATAGGCACCGGGGAGCTGTTTTTT. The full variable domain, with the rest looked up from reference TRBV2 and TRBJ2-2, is EPEVTQTPSHQVTQMGQEVILRCVPISNHLYFYWYRQILGQKVEFLVSFYNNEISEKSEIFDDQFSVERPDGSNFTLKIRSTKLEDSAMYFCASSVIGTGELFFGEGSRLTVL.